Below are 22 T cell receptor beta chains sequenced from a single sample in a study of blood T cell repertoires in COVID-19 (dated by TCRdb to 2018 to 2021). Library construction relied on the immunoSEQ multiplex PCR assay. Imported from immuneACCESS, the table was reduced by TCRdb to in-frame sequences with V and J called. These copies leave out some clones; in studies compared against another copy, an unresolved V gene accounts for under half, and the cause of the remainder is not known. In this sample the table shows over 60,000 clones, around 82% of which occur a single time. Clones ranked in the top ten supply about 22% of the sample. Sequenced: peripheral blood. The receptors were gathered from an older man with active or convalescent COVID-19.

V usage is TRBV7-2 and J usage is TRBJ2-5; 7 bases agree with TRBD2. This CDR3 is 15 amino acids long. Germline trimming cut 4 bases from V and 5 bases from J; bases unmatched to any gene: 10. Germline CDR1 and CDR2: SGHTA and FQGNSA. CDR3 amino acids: CASSSSLAASETQYF. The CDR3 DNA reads TGTGCCAGCAGCTCGTCTCTAGCGGCTTCGGAGACCCAGTACTTC.

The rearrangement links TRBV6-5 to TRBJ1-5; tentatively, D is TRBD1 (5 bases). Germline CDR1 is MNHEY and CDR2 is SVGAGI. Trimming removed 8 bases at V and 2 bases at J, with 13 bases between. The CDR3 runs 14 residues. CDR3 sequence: CASGVQGGNQPQHF. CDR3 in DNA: TGTGCCAGCGGAGTCCAGGGTGGCAATCAGCCCCAGCATTTT.

This CDR3 is CASRQRSATNEKLFF. DNA for the CDR3: TGTGCCAGCAGACAACGCAGTGCAACTAATGAAAAACTGTTTTTT. This chain links TRBV6-6 with TRBJ1-4; D uncertain. The CDR3 length is 15 residues. In germline, CDR1 is MNHNY, CDR2 SVGAGI (reference sequence). Trimming took 6 bases from V and 0 from J, leaving 11 bases between them.

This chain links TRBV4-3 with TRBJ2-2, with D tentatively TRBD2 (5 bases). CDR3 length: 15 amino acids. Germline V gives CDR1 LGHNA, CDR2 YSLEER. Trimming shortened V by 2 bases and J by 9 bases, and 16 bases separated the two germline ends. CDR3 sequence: CASSQKLGSFRELFF. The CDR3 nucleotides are TGCGCCAGCAGCCAAAAATTGGGGAGTTTTAGGGAGCTGTTTTTT.

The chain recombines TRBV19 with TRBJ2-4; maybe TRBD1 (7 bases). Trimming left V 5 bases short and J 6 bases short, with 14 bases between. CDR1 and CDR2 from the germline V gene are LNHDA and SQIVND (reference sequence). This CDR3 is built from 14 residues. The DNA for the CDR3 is TGTGCCAGTAGTTCTCAGGGGGGTGGAAACATTCAGTACTTC. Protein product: CASSSQGGGNIQYF.

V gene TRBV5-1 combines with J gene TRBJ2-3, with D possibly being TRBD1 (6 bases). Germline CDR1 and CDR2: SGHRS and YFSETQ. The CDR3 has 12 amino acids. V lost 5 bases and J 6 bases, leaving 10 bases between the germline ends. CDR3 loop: CASRDSLDTQYF. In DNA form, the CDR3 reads TGCGCCAGCAGGGACAGTCTCGATACGCAGTATTTT.

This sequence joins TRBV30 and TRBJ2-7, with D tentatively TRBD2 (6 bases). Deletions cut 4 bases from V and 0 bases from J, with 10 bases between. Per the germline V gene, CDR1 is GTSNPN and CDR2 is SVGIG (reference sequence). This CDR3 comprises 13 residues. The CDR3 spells CAWNPSVSYEQYF. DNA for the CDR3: TGTGCCTGGAACCCTAGCGTCTCCTACGAGCAGTACTTC.

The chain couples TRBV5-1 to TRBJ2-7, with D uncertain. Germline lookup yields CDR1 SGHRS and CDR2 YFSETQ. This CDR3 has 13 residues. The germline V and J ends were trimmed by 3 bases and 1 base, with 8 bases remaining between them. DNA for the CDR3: TGCGCCAGCAGCTCCCCCGGGTCCTACGAGCAGTACTTC. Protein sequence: CASSSPGSYEQYF. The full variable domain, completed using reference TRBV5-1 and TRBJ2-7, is KAGVTQTPRYLIKTRGQQVTLSCSPISGHRSVSWYQQTPGQGLQFLFEYFSETQRNKGNFPGRFSGRQFSNSRSEMNVSTLELGDSALYLCASSSPGSYEQYFGPGTRLTVT.

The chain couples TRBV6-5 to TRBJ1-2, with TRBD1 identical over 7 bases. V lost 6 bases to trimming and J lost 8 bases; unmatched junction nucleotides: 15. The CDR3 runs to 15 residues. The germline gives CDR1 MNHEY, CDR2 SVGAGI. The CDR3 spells CASSSPTGKSRGYTF. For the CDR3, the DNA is TGTGCCAGCAGCTCCCCGACAGGGAAATCGAGAGGCTACACCTTC.

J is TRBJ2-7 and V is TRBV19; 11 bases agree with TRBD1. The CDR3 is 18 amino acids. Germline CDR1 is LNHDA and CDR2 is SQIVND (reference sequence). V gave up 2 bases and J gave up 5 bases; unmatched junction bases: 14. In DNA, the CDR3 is TGTGCCAGTAGTATATACGCGTCCGGGACAGGGGGTCTGGACGAGCAGTACTTC. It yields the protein CASSIYASGTGGLDEQYF.

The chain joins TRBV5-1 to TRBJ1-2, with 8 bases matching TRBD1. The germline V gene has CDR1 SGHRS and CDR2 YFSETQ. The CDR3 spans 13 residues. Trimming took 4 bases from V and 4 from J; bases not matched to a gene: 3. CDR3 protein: CASSQGQAYGYTF. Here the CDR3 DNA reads TGCGCCAGCAGCCAGGGACAGGCCTATGGCTACACCTTC.

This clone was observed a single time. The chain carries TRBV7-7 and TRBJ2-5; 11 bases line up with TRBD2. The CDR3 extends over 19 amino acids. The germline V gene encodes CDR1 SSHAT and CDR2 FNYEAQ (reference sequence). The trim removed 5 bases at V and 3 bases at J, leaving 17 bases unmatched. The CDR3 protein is CASSQSFPKLAGVEETQYF. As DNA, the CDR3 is TGTGCCAGCAGCCAAAGTTTCCCGAAACTAGCGGGGGTCGAAGAGACCCAGTACTTC. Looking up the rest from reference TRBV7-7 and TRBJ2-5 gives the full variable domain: GAGVSQSPRYKVTKRGQDVTLRCDPISSHATLYWYQQALGQGPEFLTYFNYEAQPDKSGLPSDRFSAERPEGSISTLTIQRTEQRDSAMYRCASSQSFPKLAGVEETQYFGPGTRLLVL.

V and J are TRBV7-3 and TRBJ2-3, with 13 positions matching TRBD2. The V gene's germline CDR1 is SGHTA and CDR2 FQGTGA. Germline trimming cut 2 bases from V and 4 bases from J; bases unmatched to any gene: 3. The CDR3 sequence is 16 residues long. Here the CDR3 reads CASSLGGLAGPDTQYF. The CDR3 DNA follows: TGTGCCAGCAGCTTAGGGGGACTAGCGGGACCAGATACGCAGTATTTT.

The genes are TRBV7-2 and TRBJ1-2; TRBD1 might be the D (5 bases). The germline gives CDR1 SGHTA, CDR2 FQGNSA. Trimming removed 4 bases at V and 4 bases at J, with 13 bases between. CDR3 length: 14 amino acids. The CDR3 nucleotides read TGTGCCAGCAGCTCCAACCGGGGGAGCTATGGCTACACCTTC. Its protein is CASSSNRGSYGYTF.

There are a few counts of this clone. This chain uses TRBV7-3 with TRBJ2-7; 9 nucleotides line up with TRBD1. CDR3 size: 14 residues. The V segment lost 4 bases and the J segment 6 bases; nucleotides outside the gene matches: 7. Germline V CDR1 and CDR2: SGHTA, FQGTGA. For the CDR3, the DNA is TGTGCCAGCAGCTCCGGGACAGGGTATAGCGAGCAGTACTTC. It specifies CASSSGTGYSEQYF.

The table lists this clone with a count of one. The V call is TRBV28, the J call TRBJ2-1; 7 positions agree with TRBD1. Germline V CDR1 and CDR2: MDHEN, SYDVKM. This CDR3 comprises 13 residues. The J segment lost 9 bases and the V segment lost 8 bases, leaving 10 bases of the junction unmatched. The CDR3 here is CASDQTGPGEQFF. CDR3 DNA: TGTGCCAGCGACCAGACAGGGCCGGGTGAGCAGTTCTTC.

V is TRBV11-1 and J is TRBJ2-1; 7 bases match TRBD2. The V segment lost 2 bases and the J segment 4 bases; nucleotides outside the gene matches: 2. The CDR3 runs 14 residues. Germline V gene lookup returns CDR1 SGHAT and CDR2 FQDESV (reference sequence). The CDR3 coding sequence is TGTGCCAGCAGCTTACGGACTAGTTACAATGAGCAGTTCTTC. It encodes CASSLRTSYNEQFF. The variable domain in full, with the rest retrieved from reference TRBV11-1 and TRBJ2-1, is EAEVAQSPRYKITEKSQAVAFWCDPISGHATLYWYRQILGQGPELLVQFQDESVVDDSQLPKDRFSAERLKGVDSTLKIQPAELGDSAMYLCASSLRTSYNEQFFGPGTRLTVL.

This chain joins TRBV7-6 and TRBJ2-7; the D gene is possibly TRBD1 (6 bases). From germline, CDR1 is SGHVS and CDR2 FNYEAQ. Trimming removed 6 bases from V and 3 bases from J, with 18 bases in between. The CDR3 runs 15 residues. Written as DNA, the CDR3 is TGTGCCAGCAGTCGTCTTGGGGGCAGCAACTACGAGCAGTACTTC. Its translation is CASSRLGGSNYEQYF.

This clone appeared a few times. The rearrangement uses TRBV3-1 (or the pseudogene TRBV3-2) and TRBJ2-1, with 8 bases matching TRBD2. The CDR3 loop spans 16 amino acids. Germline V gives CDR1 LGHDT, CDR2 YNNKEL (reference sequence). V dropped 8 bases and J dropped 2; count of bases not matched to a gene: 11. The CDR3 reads CASRPRPGLAYNEQFF. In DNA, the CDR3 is TGTGCCAGCCGACCACGGCCGGGACTAGCCTACAATGAGCAGTTCTTC.

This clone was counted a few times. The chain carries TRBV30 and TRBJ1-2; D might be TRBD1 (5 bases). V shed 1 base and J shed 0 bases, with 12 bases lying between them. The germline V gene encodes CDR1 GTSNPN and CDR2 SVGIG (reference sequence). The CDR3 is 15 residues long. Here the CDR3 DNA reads TGTGCCTGGAGTGACTTCGGGGGGACTAACTATGGCTACACCTTC. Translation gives CAWSDFGGTNYGYTF.

CDR3 region: CASSLLAGGQVTYTQYF. For the CDR3, the DNA is TGTGCCAGCAGCTTATTAGCGGGGGGGCAGGTAACATATACGCAGTATTTT. The V call is TRBV5-6, the J call TRBJ2-3; 11 bases match TRBD2. The CDR3 has 17 amino acids. J lost 7 bases, V lost 2 bases, and 12 bases had no gene match. Germline V gene data show CDR1 as SGHDT and CDR2 as YYEEEE.

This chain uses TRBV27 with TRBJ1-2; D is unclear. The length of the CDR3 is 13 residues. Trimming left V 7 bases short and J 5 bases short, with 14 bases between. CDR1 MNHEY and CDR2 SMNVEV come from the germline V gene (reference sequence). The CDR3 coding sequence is TGTGCCAGCACTACGTCGAAGCGATATGGCTACACCTTC. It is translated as CASTTSKRYGYTF.